This T cell receptor (beta chain) was sequenced during a study of blood T cells in healthy people across ages. Study details: About one barcoded beta molecule per two T cells was the capture yield of template switching.

Overall study findings and caveats: Getting older went along with TCR beta diversity per million T cells dropping roughly linearly.

It was with a sample-barcoded 5' primer and a J-beta primer mix that a second PCR of roughly 7 to 12 cycles was run. Every cDNA was tagged by a template-switch adaptor with 12 random nucleotides. TCRdb redid the calling of the 5' RACE reads with MiXCR, one entry per CDR3 protein. This table holds around 2 million distinct CDR3 sequences, about two fifths found once. To note about this clonotype: Its specificity is unknown.

This clonotype originated in a human donor in good health. Sequenced material: blood.

This CDR3 reads CAIREVGFNSPLHF. The CDR3 DNA reads TGTGCCATCAGGGAAGTGGGGTTTAATTCACCCCTCCACTTT. The gene calls are TRBV10-3 and TRBJ1-6, with no clear D. The CDR3 is made up of 14 amino acids. Germline assignment: CDR1 ENHRY and CDR2 SYGVKD. Trimming shortened V by 6 bases and J by 6 bases, and 12 bases separated the two germline ends.